This TCR beta chain stems from a study of blood T cells in healthy people across ages. Study context: The template switching approach captured approximately one barcoded beta molecule for every two T cells.

To note about this clonotype: Germline is not matched at one junction end, which may reflect a read error.

A J-beta primer mix and a sample-barcoded 5' primer were used in a second PCR of about 6 to 12 cycles. TCRdb re-derived calls from the 5' RACE reads in MiXCR, one entry per CDR3 protein. The sample lists approximately 900,000 distinct CDR3 sequences; around 48% were seen once. This TCR came from a man aged 30 to 45 in good health. The sequencing input was blood.

This chain's CDR3 is CASSSFSGGSTDAQYF. The CDR3 DNA follows: TGTGCCAGCAGCTCCTTTAGCGGGGGTAGCACAGATGCGCAGTATTTT. The genes are TRBV12-3 or TRBV12-4 and TRBJ2-3; 9 nucleotides match TRBD2. This CDR3 has 16 amino acids.